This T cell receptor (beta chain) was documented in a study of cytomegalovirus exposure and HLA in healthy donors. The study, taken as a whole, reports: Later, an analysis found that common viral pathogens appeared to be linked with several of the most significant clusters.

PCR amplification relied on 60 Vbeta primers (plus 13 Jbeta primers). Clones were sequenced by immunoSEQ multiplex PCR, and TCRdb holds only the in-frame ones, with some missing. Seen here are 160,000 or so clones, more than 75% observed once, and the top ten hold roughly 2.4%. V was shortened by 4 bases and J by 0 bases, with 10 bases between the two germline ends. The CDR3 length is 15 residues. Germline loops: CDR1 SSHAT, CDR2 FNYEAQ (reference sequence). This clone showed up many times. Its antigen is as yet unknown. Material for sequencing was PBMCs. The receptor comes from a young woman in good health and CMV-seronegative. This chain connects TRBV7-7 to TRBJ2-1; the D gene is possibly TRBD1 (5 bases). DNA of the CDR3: TGTGCCAGCAGCTCAGGGCGACGCTCCTACAATGAGCAGTTCTTC. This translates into CASSSGRRSYNEQFF.